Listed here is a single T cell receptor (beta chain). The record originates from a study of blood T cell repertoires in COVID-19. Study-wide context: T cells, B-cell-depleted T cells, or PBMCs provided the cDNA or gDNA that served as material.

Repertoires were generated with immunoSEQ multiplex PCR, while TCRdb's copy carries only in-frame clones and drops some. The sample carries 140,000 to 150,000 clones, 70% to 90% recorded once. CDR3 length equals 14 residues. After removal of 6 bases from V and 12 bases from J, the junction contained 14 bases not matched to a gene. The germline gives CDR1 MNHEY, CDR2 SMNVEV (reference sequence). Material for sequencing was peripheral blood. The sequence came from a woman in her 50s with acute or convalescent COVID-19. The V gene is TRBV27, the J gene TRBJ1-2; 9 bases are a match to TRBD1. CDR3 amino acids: CASSPTGTGFTNTF. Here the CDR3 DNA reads TGTGCCAGCAGCCCAACCGGGACAGGGTTTACGAACACCTTC.